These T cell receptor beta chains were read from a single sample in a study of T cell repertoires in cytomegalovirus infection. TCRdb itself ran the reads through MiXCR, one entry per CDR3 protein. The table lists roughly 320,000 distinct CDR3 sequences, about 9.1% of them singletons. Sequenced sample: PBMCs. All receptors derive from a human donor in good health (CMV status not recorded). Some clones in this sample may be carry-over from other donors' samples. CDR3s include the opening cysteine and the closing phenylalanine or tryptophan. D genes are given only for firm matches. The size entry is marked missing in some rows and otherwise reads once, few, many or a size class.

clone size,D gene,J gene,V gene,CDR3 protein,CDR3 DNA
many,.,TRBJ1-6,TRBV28,CASRWGDRNSPLHF,TGTGCCAGCAGGTGGGGGGACCGCAATTCACCCCTCCACTTT
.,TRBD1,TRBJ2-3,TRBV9,CASSVTDRGDTDTQYF,TGTGCCAGCAGCGTAACCGACAGGGGAGATACAGATACGCAGTATTTT
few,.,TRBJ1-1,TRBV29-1,CSVELWGDLNTEAFF,TGCAGCGTTGAGCTTTGGGGGGATCTGAACACTGAAGCTTTCTTT
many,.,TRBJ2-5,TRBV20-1,CSALSRLTDSPWDQYF,TGCAGTGCTCTCTCAAGACTCACGGATTCCCCTTGGGACCAGTACTTC
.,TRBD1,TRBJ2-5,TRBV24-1,CATSETDRGGETQYF,TGTGCCACCAGTGAAACGGACAGGGGAGGAGAGACCCAGTACTTC
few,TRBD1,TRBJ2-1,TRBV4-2,CASSQVQGAVDEQFF,TGTGCCAGCAGCCAAGTACAGGGGGCGGTCGATGAGCAGTTCTTC
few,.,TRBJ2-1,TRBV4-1,CASSQPKDKYNEQFF,TGCGCCAGCAGCCAACCTAAGGACAAATACAATGAGCAGTTCTTC
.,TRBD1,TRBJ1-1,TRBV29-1,CSGQGSTEAFF,TGCAGCGGACAGGGGTCCACTGAAGCTTTCTTT
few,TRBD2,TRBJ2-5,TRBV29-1,CSAPSGEETQYF,TGCAGCGCTCCGAGCGGGGAAGAGACCCAGTACTTC
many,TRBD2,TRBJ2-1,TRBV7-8,CASRPFLAGTYNEQFF,TGTGCCAGCAGGCCTTTCCTAGCGGGGACCTACAATGAGCAGTTCTTC
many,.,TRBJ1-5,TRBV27,CASSLQGRGNQPQHF,TGTGCCAGCAGTCTACAGGGAAGGGGCAATCAGCCCCAGCATTTT
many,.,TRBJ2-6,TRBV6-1,CASSHLYSFRDNSGANVLTF,TGTGCCAGCAGTCATCTATACTCTTTCCGGGACAACTCTGGGGCCAACGTCCTGACTTTC
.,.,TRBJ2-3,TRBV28,CASSPSSPWLDTQYF,TGTGCCAGCAGTCCCTCCTCCCCCTGGTTGGATACGCAGTATTTT
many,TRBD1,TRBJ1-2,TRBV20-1,CSAPRQGAAGGGGYTF,TGCAGTGCTCCCCGACAGGGGGCAGCCGGGGGCGGTGGCTACACCTTC
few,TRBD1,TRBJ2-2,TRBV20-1,CSAHQGAGGELFF,TGCAGTGCGCACCAGGGGGCGGGCGGGGAGCTGTTTTTT
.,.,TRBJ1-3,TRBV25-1,CASSERFTIYF,TGTGCCAGCAGTGAACGGTTCACCATATATTTT
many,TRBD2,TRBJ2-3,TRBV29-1,CSVTRAGLRTDTQYF,TGCAGCGTCACAAGAGCGGGGCTCCGCACAGATACGCAGTATTTT
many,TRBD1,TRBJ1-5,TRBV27,CASRPDRDGGNQPQHF,TGTGCCAGCAGGCCCGACAGGGACGGAGGGAATCAGCCCCAGCATTTT
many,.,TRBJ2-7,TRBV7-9,CASSELAGGYEQYF,TGTGCCAGCAGCGAGTTGGCAGGAGGCTACGAGCAGTACTTC
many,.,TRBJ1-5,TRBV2,CASSDQGHNQPQHF,TGTGCCAGCAGTGATCAGGGACACAATCAGCCCCAGCATTTT
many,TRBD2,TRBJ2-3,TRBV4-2,CASSSSPAGGADTQYF,TGTGCCAGCAGCTCAAGCCCAGCGGGGGGGGCAGATACGCAGTATTTT
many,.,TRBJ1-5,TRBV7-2,CASSLDPGGGPQHF,TGTGCCAGCAGCCTTGATCCGGGGGGGGGGCCCCAGCATTTT
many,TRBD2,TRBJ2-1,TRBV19,CASAPGLVSNEQFF,TGTGCCAGTGCCCCGGGACTAGTATCCAATGAGCAGTTCTTC
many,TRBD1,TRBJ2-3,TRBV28,CASSFGQGVDTQYF,TGTGCCAGCAGTTTCGGACAGGGGGTAGATACGCAGTATTTT
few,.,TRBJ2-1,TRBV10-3,CAIGLVNNEQFF,TGTGCCATCGGTTTGGTGAACAATGAGCAGTTCTTC
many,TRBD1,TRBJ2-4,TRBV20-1,CSATRDRGNIQYF,TGCAGTGCCACCCGGGACAGGGGCAACATTCAGTACTTC
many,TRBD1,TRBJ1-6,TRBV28,CASRPWGDRVNSPLHF,TGTGCCAGCAGGCCATGGGGGGACAGGGTTAATTCACCCCTCCACTTT
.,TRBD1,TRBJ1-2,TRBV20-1,CSASTDRGKNGYTF,TGCAGTGCTAGCACTGACAGGGGAAAGAATGGCTACACCTTC
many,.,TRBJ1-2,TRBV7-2,CASRSRVFGYTF,TGTGCCAGCAGATCTAGGGTCTTCGGCTACACCTTC
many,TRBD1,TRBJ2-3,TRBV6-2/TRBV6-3,CASSYETTGGSPDTQYF,TGTGCCAGCAGTTACGAGACTACAGGGGGCTCTCCAGATACGCAGTATTTT
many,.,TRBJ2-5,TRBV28,CASRHGIKETQYF,TGTGCCAGCAGACACGGGATTAAAGAGACCCAGTACTTC
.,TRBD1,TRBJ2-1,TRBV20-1,CSARDPDRPYNEQFF,TGCAGTGCTAGAGACCCGGACAGGCCCTACAATGAGCAGTTCTTC
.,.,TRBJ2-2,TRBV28,CASSHSTRDISELFF,TGTGCCAGCAGTCACAGCACCCGTGATATTAGTGAGCTGTTTTTT
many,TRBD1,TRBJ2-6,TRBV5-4,CASSSPGQGSGANVLTF,TGTGCCAGCAGCAGCCCGGGACAGGGTTCTGGGGCCAACGTCCTGACTTTC
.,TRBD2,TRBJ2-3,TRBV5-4,CASSLGSGGLGSDTQYF,TGTGCCAGCAGCTTGGGCAGCGGGGGATTGGGATCGGATACGCAGTATTTT
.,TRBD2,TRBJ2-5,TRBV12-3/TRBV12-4,CATSYSWGGVQETQYF,TGTGCCACCAGTTATTCCTGGGGGGGAGTACAGGAGACCCAGTACTTC
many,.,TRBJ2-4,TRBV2,CASELSKNIQYF,TGTGCCAGCGAGCTGTCCAAAAACATTCAGTACTTC
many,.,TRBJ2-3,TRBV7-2,CASSPRIPTDTQYF,TGTGCCAGCAGCCCACGTATACCCACAGATACGCAGTATTTT
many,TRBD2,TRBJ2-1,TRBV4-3,CASSQVLAGDNEQFF,TGCGCCAGCAGCCAAGTCCTAGCGGGGGACAATGAGCAGTTCTTC
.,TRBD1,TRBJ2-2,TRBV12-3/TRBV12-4,CASSPQGAFNGELFF,TGTGCCAGCAGTCCACAGGGGGCATTCAACGGGGAGCTGTTTTTT